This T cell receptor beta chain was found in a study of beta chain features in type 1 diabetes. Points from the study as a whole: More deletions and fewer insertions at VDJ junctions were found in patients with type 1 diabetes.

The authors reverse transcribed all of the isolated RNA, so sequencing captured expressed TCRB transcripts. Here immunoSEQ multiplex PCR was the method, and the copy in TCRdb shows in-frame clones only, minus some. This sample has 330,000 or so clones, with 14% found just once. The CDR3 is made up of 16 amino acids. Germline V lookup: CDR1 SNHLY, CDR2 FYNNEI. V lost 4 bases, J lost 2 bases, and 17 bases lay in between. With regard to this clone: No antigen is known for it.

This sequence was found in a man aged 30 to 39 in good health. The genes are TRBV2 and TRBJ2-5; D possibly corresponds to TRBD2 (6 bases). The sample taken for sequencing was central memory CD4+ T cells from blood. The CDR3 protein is CASSALGGTFQETQYF. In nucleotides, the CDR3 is TGTGCCAGCAGTGCCCTTGGGGGGACCTTTCAAGAGACCCAGTACTTC.